This T cell receptor (beta chain) was recorded in a study of HIV-infected patients and healthy controls. Germline-derived CDR1 and CDR2 are SGHTA and FQGNSA. The CDR3 runs 14 residues. Trimming pared 7 bases from V and 3 bases from J, leaving 14 bases between. This clonotype is categorized as medium-sized. Reverse transcription used around 540 ng RNA and constant-region primers for alpha and beta. Separate chain-specific third strand synthesis with multiplexing indices produced the alpha and beta libraries. Ligation attached cDNA to a 5' RACE adapter that carried a random hexamer and SP2 site. Each CDR3 protein is one row after TCRdb ran MiXCR on the 5' RACE reads. The table includes 18,000 or so distinct CDR3 sequences, 9% to 15% detected once. Whole blood was used without fractionation, so all unsorted peripheral T cells were included.

The sequence derives from an adult in good health. The sample comprised blood. The chain has TRBV7-2 and TRBJ2-3, with D possibly being TRBD2 (6 bases). Here the CDR3 reads CASTRSAGTDTQYF. The CDR3, as DNA: TGTGCCAGCACCCGAAGTGCGGGAACAGATACGCAGTATTTT.